This T cell receptor beta chain derives from a study of blood T cell repertoires in COVID-19. As for the study in general: There were acute and convalescent COVID-19 samples, and they came from the United States, Italy and Spain. Sample material is recorded as cDNA or gDNA derived from T cells, B-cell-depleted T cells, or PBMCs.

In the original processing: For nucleated cells, counts were estimated from reference gene primer amplification. Sequencing was performed with immunoSEQ multiplex PCR; in TCRdb, only in-frame clones are kept and a portion is missing. The D gene and trimming were derived from the DNA, and the V and J assignments and clone size from that table. The table records roughly 240,000 clones, approximately 82% of them present only once. Unmatched junction bases numbered 5, after V lost 0 bases and J lost 2 bases. The CDR3 runs to 16 residues. Per the germline V gene, CDR1 is SGDLS and CDR2 is YYNGEE. The clonotype originates from a woman of 80 years or more with acute or convalescent COVID-19. The chain has TRBV9 and TRBJ2-1, with 7 bases identical to TRBD2. Material for sequencing was peripheral blood. The CDR3 loop reads CASSVGGSATYNEQFF. Written as DNA, the CDR3 is TGTGCCAGCAGCGTAGGCGGGAGCGCCACCTACAATGAGCAGTTCTTC.